The rows below give T cell receptor beta chains drawn from one sample of a study of cytomegalovirus exposure and HLA in healthy donors. Some clones are missing from TCRdb's copy, which holds only in-frame ones; the method was immunoSEQ multiplex PCR. The profile shows approximately 300,000 clones, 80% to 90% of them singletons. The sample taken for sequencing was PBMCs. Receptors were obtained from a woman under 30 in good health and CMV-seronegative. CDR3s leave out the opening cysteine and the closing phenylalanine or tryptophan. The order of the fields is CDR3 length, V gene, CDR3 protein.

length: 13
V: TRBV27
CDR3: ASMRGGYMNTEAF

length: 12
V: TRBV7-3
CDR3: ASSLNQGALEQY

length: 9
V: TRBV20-1
CDR3: SGRRDYGYT

length: 9
V: TRBV20-1
CDR3: SARRGEKLF

length: 18
V: TRBV4-3
CDR3: ASSPFGGAGDHTGANVLT

length: 14
V: TRBV6-6
CDR3: ASSYSGHRLAPEQF

length: 15
V: TRBV7-7
CDR3: ASSSGLAGGREETQY

length: 13
V: TRBV7-3
CDR3: ASSSGQGAYNEQF

length: 14
V: TRBV4-1
CDR3: ASSPRLAGVDETQY

length: 14
V: TRBV6-5
CDR3: ASSYSGAGNLEPQH

length: 13
V: TRBV2
CDR3: ASSESGQGADTQY

length: 13
V: TRBV9
CDR3: ASSVGGTSSYEQY

length: 14
V: TRBV4-3
CDR3: ASSQGLAGNRNEQF

length: 12
V: TRBV5-1
CDR3: ASSLGGQNTEAF

length: 12
V: TRBV27
CDR3: ASSLTNMADTQY

length: 13
V: TRBV6-5
CDR3: ASSSHLGPRYGYT

length: 11
V: TRBV27
CDR3: ASSLQTSGGYT

length: 17
V: TRBV15
CDR3: ATSRGGLSGAEGRGKLF

length: 12
V: TRBV18
CDR3: ASSPAGGPGEQY

length: 10
V: TRBV5-1
CDR3: ARSGRSPEQY

length: 13
V: TRBV18
CDR3: ASSPSGLRNTEAF

length: 15
V: TRBV6-1
CDR3: ASSEGLGWENGETQY

length: 16
V: TRBV4-2
CDR3: ASSQDTMTSGSRDEQY

length: 14
V: TRBV19
CDR3: ASSKGTAGGPNEQF

length: 11
V: TRBV7-9
CDR3: ASSLSASYEQY

length: 12
V: TRBV9
CDR3: ASSPPTAPYEQY

length: 12
V: TRBV9
CDR3: ASKRGGSYNEQF

length: 12
V: TRBV30
CDR3: AWSAGTSSGELF

length: 12
V: TRBV5-6
CDR3: ASSLTGAKNIQY

length: 13
V: TRBV4-3
CDR3: ASSQEAGSTDTQY

length: 13
V: TRBV7-9
CDR3: ASSKSGTGAEKLF

length: 13
V: TRBV2
CDR3: ASSQQGAFTDTQY

length: 12
V: TRBV2
CDR3: ASSPRYSGNTIY

length: 12
V: TRBV7-2
CDR3: ASTGSGSNQPQH

length: 11
V: TRBV4-1
CDR3: ASSQRGWDGYT